This is a list of T cell receptor beta chains from one sample in a study of OX40 agonist ivuxolimab in advanced cancers. Assay: immunoSEQ multiplex PCR; the TCRdb copy retains only in-frame clones and omits some. The sample has more than 35,000 clones, more than 75% seen once. The starting material was CD4+ or CD8+ T cells sorted from blood, obtained in a trial of the OX40 agonist ivuxolimab. The receptors were gathered from an adult with an advanced solid tumor such as melanoma, head and neck, liver or kidney cancer. The CDR3 runs from the conserved cysteine through the conserved F or W. Each record gives: D gene, clone size, J gene, V gene, CDR3 protein, CDR3 DNA. D genes are given only for firm matches. Where a row states a size, it is once, few, many or the class of an expanded clone; other rows omit it.

D gene: -
clone size: -
J gene: TRBJ1-6
V gene: TRBV5-6
CDR3 protein: CASSPTGGNSPLHF
CDR3 DNA: TGTGCCAGCAGCCCCACAGGAGGTAATTCACCCCTCCACTTT

D gene: TRBD1
clone size: -
J gene: TRBJ2-2
V gene: TRBV4-2
CDR3 protein: CASSQATGVIGELFF
CDR3 DNA: TGTGCCAGCAGCCAAGCTACAGGGGTTATCGGGGAGCTGTTTTTT

D gene: -
clone size: -
J gene: TRBJ2-3
V gene: TRBV7-3
CDR3 protein: CASSLIGTSTDTQYF
CDR3 DNA: TGTGCCAGCAGCTTAATTGGAACTAGCACAGATACGCAGTATTTT

D gene: -
clone size: -
J gene: TRBJ1-2
V gene: TRBV14
CDR3 protein: CASSPPGIYGYTF
CDR3 DNA: TGTGCCAGCAGCCCCCCGGGAATTTATGGCTACACCTTC

D gene: -
clone size: -
J gene: TRBJ1-1
V gene: TRBV7-8
CDR3 protein: CASSYDTEAFF
CDR3 DNA: TGTGCCAGCAGCTACGACACTGAAGCTTTCTTT

D gene: TRBD2
clone size: -
J gene: TRBJ2-7
V gene: TRBV9
CDR3 protein: CASSEGLAGSYEQYF
CDR3 DNA: TGTGCCAGCAGCGAGGGACTAGCGGGGTCCTACGAGCAGTACTTC

D gene: -
clone size: -
J gene: TRBJ2-7
V gene: TRBV28
CDR3 protein: CASSPPETQGLSYEQYF
CDR3 DNA: TGTGCCAGCAGTCCACCTGAGACTCAGGGGCTCTCCTACGAGCAGTACTTC

D gene: -
clone size: -
J gene: TRBJ2-1
V gene: TRBV5-4
CDR3 protein: CASRHLGGHEQFF
CDR3 DNA: TGTGCCAGCAGACATTTAGGGGGGCATGAGCAGTTCTTC

D gene: -
clone size: -
J gene: TRBJ2-3
V gene: TRBV28
CDR3 protein: CASSSHGAASTDTQYF
CDR3 DNA: TGTGCCAGCAGCTCGCATGGAGCGGCTAGCACAGATACGCAGTATTTT

D gene: TRBD2
clone size: -
J gene: TRBJ2-3
V gene: TRBV7-2
CDR3 protein: CASSLRLAGGADTQYF
CDR3 DNA: TGTGCCAGCAGCTTACGACTAGCGGGAGGAGCAGATACGCAGTATTTT

D gene: TRBD1
clone size: -
J gene: TRBJ1-1
V gene: TRBV2
CDR3 protein: CASSGQGELGTEAFF
CDR3 DNA: TGTGCCAGCAGTGGACAGGGGGAGTTAGGTACTGAAGCTTTCTTT

D gene: -
clone size: few
J gene: TRBJ1-1
V gene: TRBV30
CDR3 protein: CAWDWGENTEAFF
CDR3 DNA: TGTGCCTGGGATTGGGGTGAGAACACTGAAGCTTTCTTT

D gene: -
clone size: few
J gene: TRBJ1-5
V gene: TRBV28
CDR3 protein: CASLQGFHQPQHF
CDR3 DNA: TGTGCCAGCCTCCAGGGGTTTCATCAGCCCCAGCATTTT

D gene: -
clone size: -
J gene: TRBJ2-2
V gene: TRBV7-9
CDR3 protein: CASSPDGSNTGELFF
CDR3 DNA: TGTGCCAGCAGCCCGGACGGCTCGAACACCGGGGAGCTGTTTTTT

D gene: -
clone size: -
J gene: TRBJ2-2
V gene: TRBV9
CDR3 protein: CASSVDRYTGELFF
CDR3 DNA: TGTGCCAGCAGCGTAGACAGGTACACCGGGGAGCTGTTTTTT

D gene: -
clone size: -
J gene: TRBJ1-5
V gene: TRBV7-2
CDR3 protein: CASSPPGQEGNQPQHF
CDR3 DNA: TGTGCCAGCAGCCCACCTGGGCAGGAGGGGAATCAGCCCCAGCATTTT

D gene: TRBD1
clone size: -
J gene: TRBJ2-5
V gene: TRBV6-6
CDR3 protein: CASSYARQGQETQYF
CDR3 DNA: TGTGCCAGCAGTTATGCCAGACAGGGCCAAGAGACCCAGTACTTC

D gene: -
clone size: -
J gene: TRBJ2-7
V gene: TRBV11-2
CDR3 protein: CASSLVSGNLYEQYF
CDR3 DNA: TGTGCCAGCAGCTTAGTGTCCGGAAACCTCTACGAGCAGTACTTC

D gene: -
clone size: few
J gene: TRBJ2-7
V gene: TRBV28
CDR3 protein: CASSLQRWSSYEQYF
CDR3 DNA: TGTGCCAGCAGTTTACAGCGGTGGAGCTCCTACGAGCAGTACTTC

D gene: -
clone size: -
J gene: TRBJ1-3
V gene: TRBV28
CDR3 protein: CASSFGDTIYF
CDR3 DNA: TGTGCCAGCAGTTTCGGGGACACCATATATTTT

D gene: TRBD1
clone size: -
J gene: TRBJ1-1
V gene: TRBV10-3
CDR3 protein: CAISERTGAREAFF
CDR3 DNA: TGTGCCATCAGTGAGCGGACAGGGGCACGGGAAGCTTTCTTT

D gene: TRBD2
clone size: -
J gene: TRBJ2-7
V gene: TRBV4-1
CDR3 protein: CASSQVRGVLYEQYF
CDR3 DNA: TGCGCCAGCAGCCAAGTACGGGGGGTCCTCTACGAGCAGTACTTC

D gene: -
clone size: -
J gene: TRBJ2-7
V gene: TRBV9
CDR3 protein: CASSVSGRGAYEQYF
CDR3 DNA: TGTGCCAGCAGCGTGTCGGGACGTGGTGCCTACGAGCAGTACTTC

D gene: TRBD2
clone size: -
J gene: TRBJ2-2
V gene: TRBV14
CDR3 protein: CASRGLAGNTGELFF
CDR3 DNA: TGTGCCAGCAGAGGACTAGCGGGCAACACCGGGGAGCTGTTTTTT

D gene: -
clone size: -
J gene: TRBJ2-5
V gene: TRBV5-4
CDR3 protein: CASSWTLQETQYF
CDR3 DNA: TGTGCCAGCAGCTGGACCCTTCAAGAGACCCAGTACTTC

D gene: TRBD1
clone size: -
J gene: TRBJ1-2
V gene: TRBV6-1
CDR3 protein: CASRNGQGPNYGYTF
CDR3 DNA: TGTGCCAGCAGGAATGGACAGGGCCCGAACTATGGCTACACCTTC

D gene: -
clone size: -
J gene: TRBJ2-5
V gene: TRBV28
CDR3 protein: CASSRGPLSQETQYF
CDR3 DNA: TGTGCCAGCAGCCGGGGTCCTCTGTCCCAAGAGACCCAGTACTTC

D gene: TRBD1
clone size: -
J gene: TRBJ2-1
V gene: TRBV7-8
CDR3 protein: CASSFPRTGSNYYNEQFF
CDR3 DNA: TGTGCCAGCAGCTTCCCTCGGACAGGGTCAAATTACTACAATGAGCAGTTCTTC

D gene: -
clone size: once
J gene: TRBJ2-7
V gene: TRBV15
CDR3 protein: CATSRDRQGLGEQYF
CDR3 DNA: TGTGCCACCAGCAGAGATCGGCAGGGGCTGGGCGAGCAGTACTTC

D gene: TRBD2
clone size: -
J gene: TRBJ2-5
V gene: TRBV27
CDR3 protein: CASSLSGLPPETQYF
CDR3 DNA: TGTGCCAGCAGTTTATCGGGACTACCCCCGGAGACCCAGTACTTC

D gene: -
clone size: -
J gene: TRBJ1-5
V gene: TRBV4-1
CDR3 protein: CASSQRSNQPQHF
CDR3 DNA: TGCGCCAGCAGCCAAAGGAGCAATCAGCCCCAGCATTTT

D gene: -
clone size: -
J gene: TRBJ1-1
V gene: TRBV6-6
CDR3 protein: CASKTGIGHTEAFF
CDR3 DNA: TGTGCCAGCAAAACAGGGATTGGGCACACTGAAGCTTTCTTT

D gene: -
clone size: -
J gene: TRBJ2-7
V gene: TRBV10-3
CDR3 protein: CAISELRERFYEQYF
CDR3 DNA: TGTGCCATCAGTGAGCTCCGGGAGAGGTTCTACGAGCAGTACTTC

D gene: TRBD1
clone size: many
J gene: TRBJ2-7
V gene: TRBV27
CDR3 protein: CASSETPGTGTYEQYF
CDR3 DNA: TGTGCCAGCAGTGAAACCCCCGGGACAGGTACCTACGAGCAGTACTTC

D gene: -
clone size: -
J gene: TRBJ2-1
V gene: TRBV2
CDR3 protein: CAFGPYNEQFF
CDR3 DNA: TGTGCCTTCGGACCCTACAATGAGCAGTTCTTC

D gene: -
clone size: -
J gene: TRBJ2-5
V gene: TRBV9
CDR3 protein: CASSVQDSYQETQYF
CDR3 DNA: TGTGCCAGCAGCGTACAAGACAGTTACCAAGAGACCCAGTACTTC